This entry lists 10 T cell receptor beta chains sequenced from one sample in a study of T cell repertoires in cytomegalovirus infection. TCRdb called the reads again in MiXCR, with one record for every CDR3 protein. The table records 150,000 to 160,000 distinct CDR3 sequences, 23% of them present only once. The sample was PBMCs. These receptors all stem from a human donor in good health (CMV status not recorded). Some clones in this sample may be carry-over from other donors' samples.

This chain uses TRBV7-9 with TRBJ1-2, with no clear D. The ends were cut back, 3 bases at V and 0 bases at J, with 8 bases in the middle. The V gene's germline CDR1 is SEHNR and CDR2 FQNEAQ (reference sequence). This CDR3 contains 14 residues. The CDR3 protein is CASSLTGANYGYTF. The CDR3, as DNA: TGTGCCAGCAGCTTGACGGGAGCTAACTATGGCTACACCTTC.

The genes are TRBV4-3 and TRBJ2-7, with TRBD2 identical over 8 bases. J lost 7 bases, V lost 0 bases, and 11 bases had no gene match. This CDR3 comprises 16 residues. The germline gives CDR1 LGHNA, CDR2 YSLEER. The CDR3 here is CASSQDWREVPKEQYF. CDR3 sequence (DNA): TGCGCCAGCAGCCAAGATTGGCGGGAGGTACCTAAGGAGCAGTACTTC.

This chain connects TRBV20-1 to TRBJ2-5, with D tentatively TRBD1 (5 bases). The length of the CDR3 is 15 residues. The germline gives CDR1 DFQATT, CDR2 SNEGSKA (reference sequence). Deletions cut 2 bases from V and 5 bases from J, with 18 bases between. CDR3 loop: CSARLGHTPHETQYF. CDR3 nucleotides: TGCAGTGCTAGACTTGGACACACACCCCATGAGACCCAGTACTTC.

In its sample, this clonotype was seen many times. The rearrangement uses TRBV7-2 and TRBJ1-5, with D unresolved. Germline V gene lookup returns CDR1 SGHTA and CDR2 FQGNSA. This CDR3 has 13 residues. V was shortened by 5 bases and J by 7 bases, with 12 bases between the two germline ends. DNA for the CDR3: TGTGCCAGCAGCCTAAATCCGTTACAGCCCCAGCATTTT. Translation: CASSLNPLQPQHF.

The V call is TRBV28, the J call TRBJ1-1; D is possibly TRBD1 (5 bases). The V end was cut by 3 bases, the J end by 0 bases, with 8 bases between. This CDR3 contains 14 residues. The V gene's germline CDR1 is MDHEN and CDR2 SYDVKM. CDR3 sequence reads: CASSFSTVNTEAFF. As DNA, the CDR3 is TGTGCCAGCAGTTTCTCGACAGTGAACACTGAAGCTTTCTTT.

V and J are TRBV4-1 and TRBJ2-7, with 8 positions matching TRBD1. This CDR3 has 14 amino acids. Per germline, CDR1 MGHRA and CDR2 YSYEKL. J gave up 5 bases and V 2 bases, and 5 bases lay outside the gene matches. The CDR3 loop reads CASSQRQGTNEQYF. Here the CDR3 DNA reads TGCGCCAGCAGCCAAAGACAGGGGACCAACGAGCAGTACTTC.

The rearrangement uses TRBV4-2 and TRBJ2-7; D remains unclear. V was trimmed by 1 base and J by 6 bases, leaving 7 bases between them. CDR1 is LGHNA, CDR2 YNFKEQ, per germline. The CDR3 is 12 residues long. CDR3 bases: TGTGCCAGCAGCCAAGGGCCCCTCGAGCAGTACTTC. Residues: CASSQGPLEQYF.

This clonotype was found a few times. The V and J genes are TRBV5-1 and TRBJ1-1, with unresolved D. This CDR3 region has 16 residues. CDR1 and CDR2 from the germline V gene are SGHRS and YFSETQ. V gave up 4 bases and J gave up 0 bases, with 16 bases separating them. In DNA, the CDR3 is TGCGCCAGCAGCCAAAATTCGTGGCATATGAACACTGAAGCTTTCTTT. It is translated as CASSQNSWHMNTEAFF.

This clonotype is medium-sized in the sample. The chain uses TRBV7-2 and TRBJ2-3; 8 nucleotides line up with TRBD2. Germline values: CDR1 SGHTA, CDR2 FQGNSA. Germline trimming cut 11 bases from V and 5 bases from J; bases unmatched to any gene: 12. There are 14 residues in the CDR3. The CDR3 DNA reads as TGTGCCTCTAACCCGGGACTAGAGAGAGATACGCAGTATTTT. Its translation is CASNPGLERDTQYF.

This clonotype has just a few counts. V usage is TRBV6-6 and J usage is TRBJ1-3; tentative D call: TRBD1 (6 bases). Trimming removed 4 bases from V and 1 base from J, with 11 bases in between. Germline lookup yields CDR1 MNHNY and CDR2 SVGAGI (reference sequence). The CDR3 length is 15 residues. The CDR3 sequence: CASSSLTGSGNTIYF. The CDR3 DNA is TGTGCCAGCAGTTCGTTGACAGGTTCTGGAAACACCATATATTTT.